The 21 T cell receptor beta chains listed next were all sequenced from one sample in a study of cytomegalovirus exposure and HLA in healthy donors. Profiling relied on immunoSEQ multiplex PCR, and the TCRdb table lists in-frame clones only, not all of them. This sample has about 79,000 clones, with 90% to 95% found just once. Specimen: PBMCs. The origin of the receptors is a woman aged 25 to 39 in good health and CMV-seronegative.

The rearrangement links TRBV21-1 to TRBJ1-1; the tabulated D call, TRBD1, remains unverified against the DNA. TRBV21-1 is recorded as a pseudogene. The CDR3 sequence is 15 residues long. The CDR3 coding sequence is TGTGCCAGCAGGACCAGACAGGACGCGTACACTGAAGCTTTCTTT. Residues: CASRTRQDAYTEAFF.

A single count supports this clone. This sequence joins TRBV6-5 and TRBJ1-1; D unclear. The CDR3 runs 11 residues. V lost 6 bases, J lost 10 bases, and 12 bases lay in between. Germline V gives CDR1 MNHEY, CDR2 SVGAGI. In nucleotides, the CDR3 is TGTGCCAGCAGCCAGACCGGAGGAGCTTTCTTT. Protein sequence: CASSQTGGAFF.

In this sample, this clone turned up a few times. The J gene is TRBJ2-2, the V gene TRBV28; D unresolved. The length of the CDR3 is 12 residues. V was clipped by 4 bases and J by 7 bases, with 7 bases between them. The germline CDR1 and CDR2 sequences are MDHEN and SYDVKM. CDR3: CASSYSIGELFF. The CDR3 nucleotides read TGTGCCAGCAGTTACTCGATCGGGGAGCTGTTTTTT.

The CDR3, as DNA: TGTGCCAGCAGTTACTCCGGGACAGGGGACTATGGCTACACCTTC. Protein: CASSYSGTGDYGYTF. This chain connects TRBV6-5 to TRBJ1-2; 10 bases fit TRBD1. This CDR3 contains 15 residues. CDR1 is MNHEY and CDR2 is SVGAGI in the germline V gene. V gave up 0 bases and J gave up 3 bases; unmatched junction bases: 1.

CDR3 protein: CASSPMPREGGYTF. The CDR3, as DNA: TGTGCCAGCTCACCCATGCCCCGGGAGGGTGGCTACACCTTC. This chain joins TRBV18 and TRBJ1-2; no clear D gene. The CDR3 contains 14 residues. CDR1 and CDR2 from the germline V gene are KGHSH and LQKENI. The germline V and J ends were trimmed by 3 bases and 7 bases, with 15 bases remaining between them.

The chain has TRBV2 and TRBJ2-1; 8 bases line up with TRBD2. The CDR3 is made up of 16 amino acids. Trimming at V came to 6 bases and at J to 1 base, leaving 8 bases not matched to a gene. Germline V gives CDR1 SNHLY, CDR2 FYNNEI. CDR3 coding DNA: TGTGCCAGCAGAACGGGGGGGATTGGATCCTACAATGAGCAGTTCTTC. Residues: CASRTGGIGSYNEQFF. Filled out from reference TRBV2 and TRBJ2-1, the complete variable domain reads EPEVTQTPSHQVTQMGQEVILRCVPISNHLYFYWYRQILGQKVEFLVSFYNNEISEKSEIFDDQFSVERPDGSNFTLKIRSTKLEDSAMYFCASRTGGIGSYNEQFFGPGTRLTVL.

This clone came up once. This rearrangement joins TRBV19 to TRBJ1-2, with TRBD1 matching over 9 bases. V shed 8 bases, J shed 5 bases, and the junction held 18 bases outside the gene matches. Germline loops: CDR1 LNHDA, CDR2 SQIVND (reference sequence). CDR3 length: 17 amino acids. In DNA, the CDR3 is TGTGCCAGTCGAACGGGTTCTTCAGGACAGGGGCTTTATGGCTACACCTTC. Its translation: CASRTGSSGQGLYGYTF. The full variable domain, with the rest looked up from reference TRBV19 and TRBJ1-2, is DGGITQSPKYLFRKEGQNVTLSCEQNLNHDAMYWYRQDPGQGLRLIYYSQIVNDFQKGDIAEGYSVSREKKESFPLTVTSAQKNPTAFYLCASRTGSSGQGLYGYTFGSGTRLTVV.

The J gene is TRBJ2-5, the V gene TRBV7-9; 8 bases match TRBD2. Trimming removed 2 bases from V and 7 bases from J; junction bases left unmatched: 12. This CDR3 contains 16 residues. CDR1 and CDR2 (germline): SEHNR, FQNEAQ (reference sequence). The CDR3 bases are TGTGCCAGCAGCTTAACGGCTAGCATCGCGGGAGGGACCCAGTACTTC. Encoded protein: CASSLTASIAGGTQYF.

The chain's CDR3 is CASSYETGRQYF. The CDR3 nucleotides read TGTGCCAGCAGTTACGAGACAGGGCGGCAGTATTTT. The V gene is TRBV6-5, the J gene TRBJ2-3; 7 positions agree with TRBD1. The germline CDR1 and CDR2 sequences are MNHEY and SVGAGI. V trimming: 2 bases; J trimming: 11 bases; junction bases outside the gene matches: 4. The CDR3 extends over 12 amino acids.

This clone appeared once. V usage is TRBV7-2 and J usage is TRBJ1-4; 8 nucleotides align to TRBD1. The CDR3 covers 15 residues. The germline V gene encodes CDR1 SGHTA and CDR2 FQGNSA. With 4 bases clipped from V and 5 bases from J, the junction kept 6 bases outside the gene matches. In nucleotides, the CDR3 is TGTGCCAGCAGCTCTTGGACAGGGTTAAATGAAAAACTGTTTTTT. It codes for CASSSWTGLNEKLFF.

This chain links TRBV6-5 with TRBJ1-6; maybe TRBD1 (5 bases). This CDR3 contains 14 residues. Per the germline V gene, CDR1 is MNHEY and CDR2 is SVGAGI. Between the trimmed V and J ends, which lost 5 bases and 15 bases, there was a span of 20 bases. The CDR3 coding sequence is TGTGCCAGCAGTCCCACAGGTATCCCCTTACACCTCCACTTT. Residues: CASSPTGIPLHLHF.

The rearrangement links TRBV18 to TRBJ2-5, with TRBD2 matching 7 bases. CDR1 and CDR2 (germline): KGHSH, LQKENI. Trimming at V came to 0 bases and at J to 2 bases, leaving 3 bases not matched to a gene. The CDR3 runs 15 residues. CDR3 sequence: CASSPPWGLQETQYF. The DNA for the CDR3 is TGTGCCAGCTCACCACCGTGGGGACTACAAGAGACCCAGTACTTC.

The chain has TRBV7-9 and TRBJ1-3, with TRBD1 matching 7 bases. Germline V CDR1 and CDR2: SEHNR, FQNEAQ (reference sequence). The CDR3 length is 16 residues. Trimming cost V 6 bases and J 0 bases; bases outside gene matches: 8. The CDR3 loop reads CASSSGQVLSGNTIYF. In DNA, the CDR3 is TGTGCCAGCAGTTCAGGACAGGTCCTCTCTGGAAACACCATATATTTT.

This chain links TRBV4-2 with TRBJ2-2; D call uncertain. This CDR3 has 15 residues. Deletions cut 4 bases from V and 2 bases from J, with 11 bases between. In germline, CDR1 is LGHNA, CDR2 YNFKEQ. The CDR3 nucleotides read TGTGCCAGCAGCCCCGAGGCACCTAACACCGGGGAGCTGTTTTTT. This sequence encodes CASSPEAPNTGELFF.

The chain links TRBV6-5 to TRBJ1-2; TRBD1 matches at 7 bases. J was trimmed by 6 bases and V by 0 bases; bases with no gene match: 4. Per the germline V gene, CDR1 is MNHEY and CDR2 is SVGAGI. The CDR3 contains 14 residues. In nucleotides, the CDR3 is TGTGCCAGCAGTTACTCAGGCAGGGGGAATGGCTACACCTTC. Residues: CASSYSGRGNGYTF.

The chain employs TRBV6-5 and TRBJ1-4; D is possibly TRBD1 (6 bases). The V end lost 0 bases, the J end lost 8 bases, and 13 bases lay between the germline ends. The CDR3 covers 15 residues. Germline V gene lookup returns CDR1 MNHEY and CDR2 SVGAGI. This chain's CDR3 is CASSYSNRVREKLFF. CDR3 in DNA: TGTGCCAGCAGTTACTCGAACAGGGTTCGCGAAAAACTGTTTTTT.

The sample holds a few counts of this clone. The chain links TRBV18 to TRBJ1-2; D ambiguous. Germline CDR1 and CDR2: KGHSH and LQKENI. Trimming stripped 2 bases from V and 2 bases from J, with 6 bases between. This CDR3 spans 13 amino acids. The CDR3 DNA sequence: TGTGCCAGCTCACCATCGGGGAACTATGGCTACACCTTC. This sequence encodes CASSPSGNYGYTF. Full variable domain (rest looked up from reference TRBV18 and TRBJ1-2): NAGVMQNPRHLVRRRGQEARLRCSPMKGHSHVYWYRQLPEEGLKFMVYLQKENIIDESGMPKERFSAEFPKEGPSILRIQQVVRGDSAAYFCASSPSGNYGYTFGSGTRLTVV.

This chain connects TRBV5-4 to TRBJ2-2, with a tentative D call TRBD1 (7 bases). The CDR3 is made up of 14 amino acids. The germline V and J ends were trimmed by 6 bases and 6 bases, with 15 bases remaining between them. Per the germline V gene, CDR1 is SGHNT and CDR2 is YYREEE (reference sequence). Here the CDR3 reads CASTLQGGAGELFF. CDR3 sequence (DNA): TGTGCCAGCACCCTTCAGGGGGGTGCCGGGGAGCTGTTTTTT.

The chain employs TRBV19 and TRBJ2-2; D might be TRBD1 (6 bases). V was clipped by 6 bases and J by 2 bases, with 10 bases between them. The CDR3 contains 14 residues. Germline V CDR1 and CDR2: LNHDA, SQIVND (reference sequence). The CDR3 bases are TGTGCCAGTAGCCAGGGGTATAACACCGGGGAGCTGTTTTTT. Translation gives CASSQGYNTGELFF.

The V and J genes are TRBV2 and TRBJ2-7, with a possible D match to TRBD1 (6 bases). Germline V gives CDR1 SNHLY, CDR2 FYNNEI. This CDR3 contains 15 residues. Trimming took off 6 bases at V and 3 bases at J, with 18 bases between the two ends. CDR3 DNA: TGTGCCAGCAGGGGCTCGAAAGACAGGCGCTACGAGCAGTACTTC. It specifies CASRGSKDRRYEQYF.

The table lists this clone with a few counts. The chain couples TRBV10-1 to TRBJ2-7; D not certain. This CDR3 comprises 13 residues. The V end lost 2 bases, the J end lost 8 bases, and 13 bases lay between the germline ends. Germline CDR1 reads WNHNN; CDR2 reads SYGVQD (reference sequence). CDR3 amino acids: CASSEGLNYQQYF. The CDR3 nucleotides read TGCGCCAGCAGTGAGGGGCTGAATTATCAGCAGTACTTC.